The present T cell receptor (beta chain) was sequenced within a study of T-cell memory formation after mild COVID-19. Background on the study: TCR clusters showed largely donor specificity. Study-level points and caveats: A second wave of clones peaked on day 37, and their SARS-CoV-2 specificity went unconfirmed. Chiefly within CM and EM were the contracting CD4+ clones; CD8+ ones were within EMRA.

Germline CDR1 is SEHNR and CDR2 is FQNEAQ (reference sequence). The length of the CDR3 is 17 residues. V dropped 4 bases and J dropped 4 bases, with 21 bases sitting between them. This clonotype was seen a handful of times. Its antigen is unknown. After 5'RACE with constant-segment primers, TCR alpha and TCR beta cDNA libraries carrying sample barcodes and UMIs were obtained. TCRdb reprocessed the 5' RACE reads with MiXCR, giving one entry per CDR3 protein. The sample shows fewer than 450,000 distinct CDR3 sequences, around 24% of them seen only once. The sample consisted of PBMCs or a T cell subset sorted from them (not recorded which). This TCR derives from an adult woman who had mild COVID-19 (a few samples of this study predate the infection). Cell type and time point are not known. This chain joins TRBV7-9 and TRBJ2-3, with no clear D. The CDR3 spells CASSYSPLVDVADTQYF. CDR3 coding DNA: TGTGCCAGCAGCTATAGTCCCCTAGTTGATGTCGCAGATACGCAGTATTTT.